What follows is one TCR beta chain and its context. Its cognate antigen is unknown. Measured with immunoSEQ multiplex PCR; TCRdb has only the in-frame clones, and not every one. The sample includes around 130,000 clones, 80% to 90% of them seen just once. These data are taken from a study of T cell responses to AZD1222 COVID-19 vaccine. Study results and caveats: Donors were mostly white British, more females; clonal diversity possibly underestimated. Researchers took repertoire samples only after the peak T cell response had come. Baseline antibody screening turned up just five to seven seropositive AZD1222 recipients. With two AZD1222 doses given, Spike-specific TCR breadth and depth both rose.

Germline CDR1 MGHRA, CDR2 YSYEKL. The CDR3 runs 15 residues. V dropped 5 bases and J dropped 3; count of bases not matched to a gene: 8. The sample in question was peripheral blood, obtained on day 0 of AZD1222 vaccination. This sequence originates from an adult in good health. The V call is TRBV4-1, the J call TRBJ2-3; the match to TRBD2 covers 7 bases. The DNA for the CDR3 is TGCGCCAGCAGCTCAAGCGGGATTCCGACAGATACGCAGTATTTT. It translates to CASSSSGIPTDTQYF.